This T cell receptor (beta chain) was captured by sequencing in a study of OX40 agonist ivuxolimab in advanced cancers. About the research overall: Head and neck, renal cell, melanoma or hepatocellular carcinoma were the cancers that dose-escalation patients had. The dose-escalation cohort was approximately 81% male, with a mean age of approximately 62 years, ranging roughly 20 to 90.

As for this clone: The antigen is not known.

TCRdb keeps only in-frame clones here, not all; method: immunoSEQ multiplex PCR. The table records roughly 11,000 clones, under 80% of them present only once. Study observations and caveats: Expanded clones belonging to CD8+ T cells outnumbered, on average, those of CD4+.

The V gene end was trimmed by 3 bases and the J gene end by 7 bases; junction bases not matched to a gene: 6. The CDR3 runs 14 residues. Germline V CDR1 and CDR2: SNHLY, FYNNEI. The starting material was CD4+ or CD8+ T cells sorted from blood, obtained in a trial of the OX40 agonist ivuxolimab. The chain has TRBV2 and TRBJ1-5, with TRBD1 matching over 7 bases. The sequence came from an adult with an advanced solid tumor such as melanoma, head and neck, liver or kidney cancer. The CDR3 is CASSDNQGVQPQHF. The DNA for the CDR3 is TGTGCCAGCAGTGATAATCAGGGGGTCCAGCCCCAGCATTTT.